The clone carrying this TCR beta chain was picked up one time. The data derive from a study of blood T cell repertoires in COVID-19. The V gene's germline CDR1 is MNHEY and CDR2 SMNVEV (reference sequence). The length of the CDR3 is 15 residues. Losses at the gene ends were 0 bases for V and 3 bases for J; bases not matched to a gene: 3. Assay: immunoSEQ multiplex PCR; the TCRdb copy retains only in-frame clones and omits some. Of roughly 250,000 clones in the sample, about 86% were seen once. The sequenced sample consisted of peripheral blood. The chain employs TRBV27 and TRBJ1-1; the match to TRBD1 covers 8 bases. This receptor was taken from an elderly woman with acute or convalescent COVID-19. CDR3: CASSLSRGRYTEAFF. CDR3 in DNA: TGTGCCAGCAGTTTATCCAGGGGGCGGTACACTGAAGCTTTCTTT.